Listed below are T cell receptor beta chains from one sample, sequenced in a study of T cell clonotyping in hematopoietic cell transplantation. Profiling relied on immunoSEQ multiplex PCR, and the TCRdb table lists in-frame clones only, not all of them. Among nearly 70,000 clones, roughly 93% were seen once, and the ten largest hold 1.5% to 2%. The sequencing input was peripheral blood mononuclear cells. The receptors originated from a man between 50 and 59 years old in good health. Some clones in this sample may be carry-over from other donors' samples. The CDR3 runs from the conserved cysteine through the conserved F or W. D genes are given only for firm matches. Clone size appears in some rows only: once, few, many, or a class for an expanded clone.

d_call: .; v_call: TRBV30; clone_size: .; j_call: TRBJ2-7; cdr3_nt: TGTGCCTGGAGTATCGACAGACCCCCCTACGAGCAGTACTTC; cdr3_aa: CAWSIDRPPYEQYF
d_call: .; v_call: TRBV6-6; clone_size: .; j_call: TRBJ2-7; cdr3_nt: TGTGCCAGCAGTTACTCGACGGAATCCTACGAGCAGTACTTC; cdr3_aa: CASSYSTESYEQYF
d_call: .; v_call: TRBV4-2; clone_size: .; j_call: TRBJ2-1; cdr3_nt: TGTGCCAGCAGCCAAGCAACACAGGCTGAGCAGTTCTTC; cdr3_aa: CASSQATQAEQFF
d_call: .; v_call: TRBV11-2; clone_size: .; j_call: TRBJ2-5; cdr3_nt: TGTGCCAGCAGCTCGGGCGTGGTTGTCGGGGTACAAGAGACCCAGTACTTC; cdr3_aa: CASSSGVVVGVQETQYF
d_call: .; v_call: TRBV7-3; clone_size: .; j_call: TRBJ2-1; cdr3_nt: TGTGCCAGCAGCAACGGCCATAGTGACAATGAGCAGTTCTTC; cdr3_aa: CASSNGHSDNEQFF
d_call: .; v_call: TRBV27; clone_size: .; j_call: TRBJ2-3; cdr3_nt: TGTGCCAGCAGTTTCCTGCGGACCCCAGATACGCAGTATTTT; cdr3_aa: CASSFLRTPDTQYF
d_call: .; v_call: TRBV27; clone_size: .; j_call: TRBJ1-5; cdr3_nt: TGTGCCAGCAGTCTAGGGGCCTGGGGGGTCGGTCAGCCCCAGCATTTT; cdr3_aa: CASSLGAWGVGQPQHF
d_call: .; v_call: TRBV6-1; clone_size: .; j_call: TRBJ2-7; cdr3_nt: TGTGCCAGCAGTGAAGCTTGGTGGAGGCTAAGGTCCTACGAGCAGTACTTC; cdr3_aa: CASSEAWWRLRSYEQYF
d_call: TRBD2; v_call: TRBV28; clone_size: .; j_call: TRBJ2-1; cdr3_nt: TGTGCCAGCAGTCCACTAGCGCGGGCGAATGAGCAGTTCTTC; cdr3_aa: CASSPLARANEQFF
d_call: .; v_call: TRBV27; clone_size: .; j_call: TRBJ2-7; cdr3_nt: TGTGCCAGCCGGTCCGGGGGTAATCTTTACGAGCAGTACTTC; cdr3_aa: CASRSGGNLYEQYF
d_call: TRBD1; v_call: TRBV13; clone_size: .; j_call: TRBJ2-2; cdr3_nt: TGTGCCAGCAGCCCCAGGACAGGGGCGAACACCGGGGAGCTGTTTTTT; cdr3_aa: CASSPRTGANTGELFF
d_call: .; v_call: TRBV9; clone_size: .; j_call: TRBJ1-1; cdr3_nt: TGTGCCAGCAGCCCTCGGGGTAGGGGGGTAGCTTTCTTT; cdr3_aa: CASSPRGRGVAFF
d_call: .; v_call: TRBV7-9; clone_size: .; j_call: TRBJ1-5; cdr3_nt: TGTGCCAGCAGCTTAAGCGGGACACGCAATCAGCCCCAGCATTTT; cdr3_aa: CASSLSGTRNQPQHF
d_call: TRBD1; v_call: TRBV11-2; clone_size: .; j_call: TRBJ1-2; cdr3_nt: TGTGCCAGCAGCACCCGACAGGGACCCAACTATGGCTACACCTTC; cdr3_aa: CASSTRQGPNYGYTF
d_call: TRBD1; v_call: TRBV5-4; clone_size: .; j_call: TRBJ2-7; cdr3_nt: TGTGCCAGCAGCACCGGACAGGACGGGCACGAGCAGTACTTC; cdr3_aa: CASSTGQDGHEQYF
d_call: .; v_call: TRBV6-5; clone_size: .; j_call: TRBJ2-7; cdr3_nt: TGTGCCAGCAGTTACTTCAGGGGGGACGAGCAGTACTTC; cdr3_aa: CASSYFRGDEQYF
d_call: .; v_call: TRBV28; clone_size: .; j_call: TRBJ2-5; cdr3_nt: TGTGCCAGCAGTTCCGTTCAAGAGACCCAGTACTTC; cdr3_aa: CASSSVQETQYF
d_call: TRBD1; v_call: TRBV6-1; clone_size: .; j_call: TRBJ1-5; cdr3_nt: TGTGCCAGCAGTGGAGGACAGGGGGCGGATCAGCCCCAGCATTTT; cdr3_aa: CASSGGQGADQPQHF
d_call: .; v_call: TRBV28; clone_size: .; j_call: TRBJ2-7; cdr3_nt: TGTGCCAGCAGTTCGACAGGAATCTCCTACGAGCAGTACTTC; cdr3_aa: CASSSTGISYEQYF
d_call: .; v_call: TRBV6-1; clone_size: .; j_call: TRBJ1-4; cdr3_nt: TGTGCCAGCAGTGATCGGGTGGGGAATGAAAAACTGTTTTTT; cdr3_aa: CASSDRVGNEKLFF
d_call: .; v_call: TRBV6-5; clone_size: .; j_call: TRBJ1-2; cdr3_nt: TGTGCCAGCAGGAGAACAGGGATAGTCGATGGCTACACCTTC; cdr3_aa: CASRRTGIVDGYTF
d_call: .; v_call: TRBV18; clone_size: .; j_call: TRBJ2-7; cdr3_nt: TGTGCCAGCTCACTCTTCAGGACCGTCCTAGTCTCCTACGAGCAGTACTTC; cdr3_aa: CASSLFRTVLVSYEQYF
d_call: .; v_call: TRBV6-5; clone_size: .; j_call: TRBJ2-2; cdr3_nt: TGTGCCAGCAGCCTCTCGTGGAACACCGGGGAGCTGTTTTTT; cdr3_aa: CASSLSWNTGELFF
d_call: .; v_call: TRBV7-9; clone_size: .; j_call: TRBJ1-1; cdr3_nt: TGTGCCAGCAGCTTAGAGGCGGCGCACGCTGAAGCTTTCTTT; cdr3_aa: CASSLEAAHAEAFF
d_call: TRBD2; v_call: TRBV29-1; clone_size: once; j_call: TRBJ2-3; cdr3_nt: TGCAGCGTTGTCCGGGCTAGCGGGATGACAGATACGCAGTATTTT; cdr3_aa: CSVVRASGMTDTQYF
d_call: .; v_call: TRBV13; clone_size: once; j_call: TRBJ2-1; cdr3_nt: TGTGCCAGCAGCCCCCTCCGGGAGTCCAATGAGCAGTTCTTC; cdr3_aa: CASSPLRESNEQFF
d_call: TRBD1; v_call: TRBV9; clone_size: .; j_call: TRBJ2-1; cdr3_nt: TGTGCCAGCAGTCACAAGACAGGGGGGTTCTACAATGAGCAGTTCTTC; cdr3_aa: CASSHKTGGFYNEQFF
d_call: .; v_call: TRBV7-9; clone_size: .; j_call: TRBJ2-1; cdr3_nt: TGTGCCAGCAGCACCTCTGCCGTCCCCCCGGAGCAGTTCTTC; cdr3_aa: CASSTSAVPPEQFF
d_call: .; v_call: TRBV5-1; clone_size: .; j_call: TRBJ2-5; cdr3_nt: TGCGCCAGCAGCTTGGTCCAGCAGGAAGGAGAGACCCAGTACTTC; cdr3_aa: CASSLVQQEGETQYF
d_call: .; v_call: TRBV1; clone_size: .; j_call: TRBJ1-5; cdr3_nt: TGCACCAGCAGCAGGGATCAGCCCCAGCATTTT; cdr3_aa: CTSSRDQPQHF
d_call: TRBD2; v_call: TRBV27; clone_size: .; j_call: TRBJ2-7; cdr3_nt: TGTGCCAGCAGTTTCGGCGGGAGCTTCAGCGAGCAGTACTTC; cdr3_aa: CASSFGGSFSEQYF
d_call: .; v_call: TRBV7-2; clone_size: .; j_call: TRBJ1-4; cdr3_nt: TGTGCCAGCAGCTTAGGATCGACGGGGGCGCGAGAAAAACTGTTTTTT; cdr3_aa: CASSLGSTGAREKLFF
d_call: .; v_call: TRBV5-4; clone_size: once; j_call: TRBJ2-7; cdr3_nt: TGTGCCAGCAGCTTGGACAGCACGAGCTCCTACGAGCAGTACTTC; cdr3_aa: CASSLDSTSSYEQYF
d_call: .; v_call: TRBV29-1; clone_size: .; j_call: TRBJ2-3; cdr3_nt: TGCAGCGTGAGGGGGGCCTTAACAGATACGCAGTATTTT; cdr3_aa: CSVRGALTDTQYF
d_call: .; v_call: TRBV2; clone_size: .; j_call: TRBJ1-2; cdr3_nt: TGTGCCAGCAGAAACAACGCAGTCTATGGCTACACCTTC; cdr3_aa: CASRNNAVYGYTF
d_call: .; v_call: TRBV13; clone_size: .; j_call: TRBJ2-7; cdr3_nt: TGTGCCAGCAGCCGAGAATCTCCCTCCTACGAGCAGTACTTC; cdr3_aa: CASSRESPSYEQYF
d_call: .; v_call: TRBV27; clone_size: .; j_call: TRBJ1-2; cdr3_nt: TGTGCCAGCAGTTTATCTGCAGTAGATGGCTACACCTTC; cdr3_aa: CASSLSAVDGYTF
d_call: TRBD1; v_call: TRBV6-5; clone_size: .; j_call: TRBJ2-1; cdr3_nt: TGTGCCAGCACTACGGACAGGGGGCCAGGTGAGCAGTTCTTC; cdr3_aa: CASTTDRGPGEQFF
d_call: .; v_call: TRBV11-3; clone_size: .; j_call: TRBJ2-7; cdr3_nt: TGTGCCAGCAGCTTCTCTAGCACTCTGGCCTCCGAGCAGTACTTC; cdr3_aa: CASSFSSTLASEQYF
d_call: TRBD1; v_call: TRBV28; clone_size: once; j_call: TRBJ2-7; cdr3_nt: TGTGCCAGCAGTGTCACCGGGACAGGGTCTTCCTACGAGCAGTACTTC; cdr3_aa: CASSVTGTGSSYEQYF
d_call: .; v_call: TRBV5-1; clone_size: .; j_call: TRBJ2-2; cdr3_nt: TGCGCCAGCAGAGACCCCGGGACTCATTGGACCGGGGAGCTGTTTTTT; cdr3_aa: CASRDPGTHWTGELFF
d_call: .; v_call: TRBV6-5; clone_size: .; j_call: TRBJ2-1; cdr3_nt: TGTGCCAGCAGTCCCAAGTGGACAGCGGACAATGAGCAGTTCTTC; cdr3_aa: CASSPKWTADNEQFF
d_call: TRBD1; v_call: TRBV6-5; clone_size: .; j_call: TRBJ2-7; cdr3_nt: TGTGCCAGCAGTTACTCCGAAGCCAGGGGGTACGAGCAGTACTTC; cdr3_aa: CASSYSEARGYEQYF
d_call: .; v_call: TRBV28; clone_size: .; j_call: TRBJ1-2; cdr3_nt: TGTGCCAGCTCCGGCAGGGTCTATGGCTACACCTTC; cdr3_aa: CASSGRVYGYTF
d_call: .; v_call: TRBV28; clone_size: .; j_call: TRBJ1-6; cdr3_nt: TGTGCCAGCACCACTCTCACGGAAGATAATTCACCCCTCCACTTT; cdr3_aa: CASTTLTEDNSPLHF
d_call: .; v_call: TRBV9; clone_size: .; j_call: TRBJ1-5; cdr3_nt: TGTGCCAGCAGCGTAACGGGTGGCAATCAGCCCCAGCATTTT; cdr3_aa: CASSVTGGNQPQHF
d_call: .; v_call: TRBV30; clone_size: .; j_call: TRBJ2-7; cdr3_nt: TGTGCCTGGAGTGTATCGGGGTTCGAGCAGTACTTC; cdr3_aa: CAWSVSGFEQYF
d_call: .; v_call: TRBV7-6; clone_size: .; j_call: TRBJ1-3; cdr3_nt: TGTGCCAGCAGCCCTATAGAGGGTTCTGGAAACACCATATATTTT; cdr3_aa: CASSPIEGSGNTIYF
d_call: TRBD1; v_call: TRBV7-8; clone_size: .; j_call: TRBJ1-2; cdr3_nt: TGTGCCAGCAGCACTCCATCCGGGACAGCGAACTATGGCTACACCTTC; cdr3_aa: CASSTPSGTANYGYTF